This TCR beta chain was sequenced for a study of CD4 T cells in relation to SARS-CoV-2 and coronaviruses. Overall study: PBMCs were cultured with antigen for about eleven days before TCR beta sequencing. Controls used an HIV-1 Nef peptide pool or no peptide.

Unexposed donor CD4+ T cells date from about 2011-2019, before the COVID-19 pandemic. The cells were cultured for about ten days before CD4+ T cells were isolated. V was cut by 4 bases and J by 3 bases, with 16 bases left in between. Germline-derived CDR1 and CDR2 are SGHRS and YFSETQ. The CDR3 consists of 16 residues. Regarding this clone: Its antigen is still unknown.

Libraries were prepared by immunoSEQ multiplex PCR; TCRdb keeps only in-frame clonotypes and omits some of them. Of about 19,000 clones listed, 70% to 80% are singletons. Overall study findings and caveats: No crossreactivity against non-spike viral proteins was tested here. Pre-pandemic and post-infection samples never came from the same donor.

This clonotype was sampled from a human donor in good health. The chain employs TRBV5-1 and TRBJ2-2, with D tentatively TRBD2 (6 bases). What was sequenced was CD4+ T cells from PBMCs, cultured in vitro. The CDR3, as DNA: TGCGCCAGCAGCAATTCCGGGACTGGACACACCGGGGAGCTGTTTTTT. Encoded protein: CASSNSGTGHTGELFF. Variable domain in full (rest from reference TRBV5-1 and TRBJ2-2): KAGVTQTPRYLIKTRGQQVTLSCSPISGHRSVSWYQQTPGQGLQFLFEYFSETQRNKGNFPGRFSGRQFSNSRSEMNVSTLELGDSALYLCASSNSGTGHTGELFFGEGSRLTVL.